These 3 T cell receptor beta chains originate from one sample sequenced in a study of blood T cell repertoires in COVID-19. Clones were sequenced by immunoSEQ multiplex PCR, and TCRdb holds only the in-frame ones, with some missing. The top ten hold about 11% of the sample, which has 250,000 to 300,000 clones, roughly 90% seen once. The sample comprised peripheral blood. The receptors were gathered from a woman aged 25 to 45 with COVID-19, enrolled during active disease.

The chain links TRBV5-4 to TRBJ2-7, with TRBD2 matching over 13 bases. Germline V gives CDR1 SGHNT, CDR2 YYREEE (reference sequence). The CDR3 consists of 15 residues. Losses at the gene ends were 4 bases for V and 8 bases for J; bases not matched to a gene: 9. The CDR3 sequence is CASSPGTSGIYKQYF. CDR3 DNA sequence: TGTGCCAGCAGCCCCGGGACTAGCGGGATCTATAAGCAGTACTTC. Full variable domain (rest looked up from reference TRBV5-4 and TRBJ2-7): ETGVTQSPTHLIKTRGQQVTLRCSSQSGHNTVSWYQQALGQGPQFIFQYYREEENGRGNFPPRFSGLQFPNYSSELNVNALELDDSALYLCASSPGTSGIYKQYFGPGTRLTVT.

This clone turned up a few times. V gene TRBV7-6 combines with J gene TRBJ2-7; 10 bases agree with TRBD1. The J segment lost 5 bases and the V segment lost 4 bases, leaving 8 bases of the junction unmatched. The CDR3 spans 15 residues. Germline V lookup: CDR1 SGHVS, CDR2 FNYEAQ. The chain's CDR3 is CASSSSGTGADEQYF. The CDR3 DNA sequence: TGTGCCAGCAGCTCCTCCGGGACAGGGGCAGACGAGCAGTACTTC.

The CDR3 protein is CASSMRVLNTEAFF. CDR3 sequence (DNA): TGTGCCAGTAGTATGAGGGTCTTGAACACTGAAGCTTTCTTT. The V gene is TRBV19, the J gene TRBJ1-1; D not certain. This CDR3 has 14 residues. Trimming took off 3 bases at V and 0 bases at J, with 8 bases between the two ends. Looked up from germline, CDR1 is LNHDA and CDR2 is SQIVND (reference sequence).